The TCR beta chain described here comes from a study of cytomegalovirus exposure and HLA in healthy donors. About the research overall: Out of 170 million or so T cells, an earlier analysis found fewer than 140 million unique TCR beta sequences in total. Study-level points and caveats: V- and J-gene trimming in TCR beta was tied to a missense DCLRE1C variant by an analysis performed later. An ancestry cluster, one associated with Asian ancestry, reportedly showed fewer N-insertions than the approximately 670-donor mean in a later analysis.

A multiplex PCR was run with 60 Vbeta primers and 13 Jbeta primers. Methods used by the authors: Unique TCR beta chains numbered around 75 million in a later analysis, with around 11 million shared. Sequenced by immunoSEQ multiplex PCR; TCRdb stores in-frame clones only, minus some. V and J calls and clone size are copied from that table; D and trimming were computed from the DNA. The profile shows under 200,000 clones, roughly four fifths of them singletons. As to this clone: Its antigen remains unknown.

Sequenced input: PBMCs. This sequence originates from a woman aged 35 to 49 in good health and CMV-seronegative.

Here the CDR3 reads CASSLESRLPTDTQYF. The CDR3 DNA reads as TGTGCCAGCAGCCTTGAATCTCGGTTGCCCACAGATACGCAGTATTTT. The chain uses TRBV9 and TRBJ2-3; D gene ambiguous. The CDR3 extends over 16 amino acids. CDR1 is SGDLS, CDR2 YYNGEE, per germline. Trimming left V 4 bases short and J 2 bases short, with 17 bases between.